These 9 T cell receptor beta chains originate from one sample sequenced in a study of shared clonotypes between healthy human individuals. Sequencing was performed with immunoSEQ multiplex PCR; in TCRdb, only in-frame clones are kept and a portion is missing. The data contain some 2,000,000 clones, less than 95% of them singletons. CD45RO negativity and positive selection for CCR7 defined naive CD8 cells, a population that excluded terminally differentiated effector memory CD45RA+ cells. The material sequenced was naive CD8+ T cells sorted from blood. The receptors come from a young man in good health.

The CDR3 loop reads CASSQTVGYEQYF. DNA of the CDR3: TGTGCCAGCAGCCAAACTGTGGGTTACGAGCAGTACTTC. The rearrangement joins TRBV7-8 to TRBJ2-7, with unresolved D. The V gene's germline CDR1 is SGHVS and CDR2 FQNEAQ. The CDR3 is 13 residues long. V was clipped by 5 bases and J by 4 bases, with 12 bases between them. Full variable domain (missing parts from reference TRBV7-8 and TRBJ2-7): GAGVSQSPRYKVAKRGQDVALRCDPISGHVSLFWYQQALGQGPEFLTYFQNEAQLDKSGLPSDRFFAERPEGSVSTLKIQRTQQEDSAVYLCASSQTVGYEQYFGPGTRLTVT.

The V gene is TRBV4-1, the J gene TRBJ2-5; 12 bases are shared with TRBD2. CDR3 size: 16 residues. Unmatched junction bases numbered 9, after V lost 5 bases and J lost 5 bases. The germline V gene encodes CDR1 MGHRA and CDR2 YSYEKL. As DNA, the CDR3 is TGCGCCAGCAGCGATCGGACTAGCGGGATCCTGGAGACCCAGTACTTC. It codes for CASSDRTSGILETQYF.

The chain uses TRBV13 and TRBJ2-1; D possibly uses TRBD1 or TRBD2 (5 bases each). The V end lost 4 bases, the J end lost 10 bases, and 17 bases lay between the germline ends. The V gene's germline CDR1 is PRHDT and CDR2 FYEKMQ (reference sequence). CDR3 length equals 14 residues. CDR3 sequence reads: CASSSLSRDREQFF. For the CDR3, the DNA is TGTGCCAGCAGCTCCCTGTCCCGGGACCGGGAGCAGTTCTTC.

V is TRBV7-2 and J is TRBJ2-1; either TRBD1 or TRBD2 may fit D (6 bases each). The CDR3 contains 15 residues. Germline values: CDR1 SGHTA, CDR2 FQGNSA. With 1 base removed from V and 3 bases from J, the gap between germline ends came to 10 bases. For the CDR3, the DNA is TGTGCCAGCAGCTTAGAGGAGGGGGGCTACAATGAGCAGTTCTTC. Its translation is CASSLEEGGYNEQFF.

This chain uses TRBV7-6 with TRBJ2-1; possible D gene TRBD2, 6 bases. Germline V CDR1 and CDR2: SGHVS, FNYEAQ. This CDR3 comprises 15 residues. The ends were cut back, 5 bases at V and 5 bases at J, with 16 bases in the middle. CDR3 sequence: CASSPDLAVDNEQFF. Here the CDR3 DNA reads TGTGCCAGCAGCCCCGACTTAGCGGTTGACAATGAGCAGTTCTTC.

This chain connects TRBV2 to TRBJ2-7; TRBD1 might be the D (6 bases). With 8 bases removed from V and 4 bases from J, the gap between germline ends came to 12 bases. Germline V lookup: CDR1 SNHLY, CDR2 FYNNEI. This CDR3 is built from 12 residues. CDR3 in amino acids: CASEDRLYEQYF. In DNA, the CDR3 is TGTGCCAGCGAGGACAGATTGTACGAGCAGTACTTC.

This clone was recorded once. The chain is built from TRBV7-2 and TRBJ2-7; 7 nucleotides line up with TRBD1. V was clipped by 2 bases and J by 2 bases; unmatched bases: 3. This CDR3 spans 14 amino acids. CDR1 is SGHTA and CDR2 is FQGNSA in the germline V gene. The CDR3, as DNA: TGTGCCAGCAGCTTATTAACAGGGGCCTACGAGCAGTACTTC. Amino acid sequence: CASSLLTGAYEQYF.

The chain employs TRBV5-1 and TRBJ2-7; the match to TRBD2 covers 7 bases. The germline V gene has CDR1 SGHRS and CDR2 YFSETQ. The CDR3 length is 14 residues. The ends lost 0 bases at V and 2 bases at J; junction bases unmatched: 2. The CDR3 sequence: CASSLARGAYEQYF. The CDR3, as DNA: TGCGCCAGCAGCTTGGCTCGGGGGGCCTACGAGCAGTACTTC.

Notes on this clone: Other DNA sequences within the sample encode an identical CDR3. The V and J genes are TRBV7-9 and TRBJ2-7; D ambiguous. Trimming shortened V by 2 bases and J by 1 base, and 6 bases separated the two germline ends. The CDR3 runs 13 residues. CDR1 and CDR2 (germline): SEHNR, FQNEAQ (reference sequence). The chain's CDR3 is CASSLPASYEQYF. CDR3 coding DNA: TGTGCCAGCAGCTTACCAGCGTCCTACGAGCAGTACTTC.